The rows below give T cell receptor beta chains drawn from one sample of a study of control samples from healthy donors and cancer patients. The repertoire was sequenced with immunoSEQ multiplex PCR; TCRdb's copy has only in-frame clones and lacks some. This table has some 110,000 clones, 83% appearing once. The sample consisted of blood. The source is a woman between 50 and 59 years old in good health. Each CDR3 is given with its conserved first and last residue. The D gene is left open where the match is weak. For some rows the clone size is stated as once, few or many, or as a class when expanded; others skip it.

V gene	CDR3 length	D gene	clone size	J gene	CDR3 protein	CDR3 DNA
TRBV7-2	12	.	.	TRBJ1-5	CASSLPNQPQHF	TGTGCCAGCAGCCTCCCGAATCAGCCCCAGCATTTT
TRBV30	14	.	.	TRBJ1-3	CAWSPDSSGNTIYF	TGTGCCTGGAGCCCTGACAGCTCTGGAAACACCATATATTTT
TRBV7-9	14	.	few	TRBJ2-5	CASSPIRDQETQYF	TGTGCCAGCAGCCCGATAAGGGACCAAGAGACCCAGTACTTC
TRBV5-1	14	TRBD1	.	TRBJ1-1	CASSPGQGTTEAFF	TGCGCCAGCAGCCCAGGACAGGGGACCACTGAAGCTTTCTTT
TRBV11-3	15	TRBD2	.	TRBJ2-3	CATSTRRGGDDTQYF	TGTGCCACCAGCACCCGACGGGGGGGGGACGATACGCAGTATTTT
TRBV12-3/TRBV12-4	13	TRBD1	few	TRBJ1-2	CASTPTGTYGYTF	TGTGCCAGCACTCCGACAGGGACCTATGGCTACACCTTC
TRBV11-2	13	.	.	TRBJ2-7	CASSLVSSGEQYF	TGTGCCAGCAGCTTAGTATCAAGCGGCGAGCAGTACTTC
TRBV6-2/TRBV6-3	13	.	once	TRBJ1-2	CASSYPLSRGYTF	TGTGCCAGCAGTTACCCCCTTAGTAGGGGCTACACCTTC
TRBV23-1	15	TRBD1	.	TRBJ2-3	CASRRQGQSTDTQYF	TGCGCCAGCCGTAGACAGGGGCAGAGCACAGATACGCAGTATTTT
TRBV30	13	.	.	TRBJ1-2	CAWSVLQNYGYTF	TGTGCCTGGAGTGTACTACAGAACTATGGCTACACCTTC
TRBV18	16	.	.	TRBJ1-3	CASSPPTASSGNTIYF	TGTGCCAGCTCACCACCCACAGCGAGCTCTGGAAACACCATATATTTT
TRBV6-5	14	TRBD1	few	TRBJ1-6	CASSYGQGVSPLHF	TGTGCCAGCAGTTACGGGCAGGGGGTTTCACCCCTCCACTTT
TRBV5-1	15	TRBD2	.	TRBJ2-5	CASSSSSGAQETQYF	TGCGCCAGCAGCTCGTCTAGCGGGGCACAAGAGACCCAGTACTTC
TRBV28	15	TRBD1	few	TRBJ1-1	CASSLRVTGATEAFF	TGTGCCAGCAGCCTTCGGGTAACAGGGGCCACTGAAGCTTTCTTT
TRBV9	14	.	.	TRBJ1-2	CASSPARESYGYTF	TGTGCCAGCAGCCCCGCCAGGGAATCTTATGGCTACACCTTC
TRBV5-5	17	TRBD1	.	TRBJ1-5	CASSSKLADRFFQPQHF	TGTGCCAGCAGCTCCAAACTAGCGGACAGGTTTTTTCAGCCCCAGCATTTT
TRBV9	14	.	.	TRBJ1-3	CASSASLRGNTIYF	TGTGCCAGCAGCGCGTCGCTGAGAGGAAACACCATATATTTT
TRBV2	15	.	few	TRBJ1-1	CASSEWTARDTEAFF	TGTGCCAGCAGTGAATGGACAGCCAGGGACACTGAAGCTTTCTTT
TRBV5-4	16	.	few	TRBJ2-2	CASSLILGRNTGELFF	TGTGCCAGCAGCTTGATCCTGGGGCGGAACACCGGGGAGCTGTTTTTT
TRBV27	15	.	.	TRBJ1-1	CASSSLFRGNTEAFF	TGTGCCAGCAGTTCCCTATTCAGGGGGAACACTGAAGCTTTCTTT
TRBV6-2/TRBV6-3	16	TRBD2	.	TRBJ2-1	CASSYSTSGSLNEQFF	TGTGCCAGCAGTTACTCGACTAGCGGGAGTCTGAATGAGCAGTTCTTC
TRBV19	12	.	.	TRBJ2-5	CASSITGETQYF	TGTGCCAGTAGTATCACAGGGGAGACCCAGTACTTC
TRBV7-9	16	TRBD2	.	TRBJ2-1	CASSLEVLAGLNEQFF	TGTGCCAGCAGCTTAGAGGTCCTAGCGGGTCTTAATGAGCAGTTCTTC
TRBV4-3	16	.	.	TRBJ2-7	CASSQDPRGTSYEQYF	TGCGCCAGCAGCCAAGATCCGCGCGGGACCTCCTACGAGCAGTACTTC
TRBV5-4	14	.	.	TRBJ1-1	CASSFIEGNTEAFF	TGTGCCAGCAGCTTTATCGAGGGGAACACTGAAGCTTTCTTT
TRBV15	13	.	.	TRBJ2-3	CATSRDVSDTQYF	TGTGCCACCAGCAGAGATGTATCCGATACGCAGTATTTT
TRBV18	16	.	.	TRBJ2-7	CASSPRYRPSSYEQYF	TGTGCCAGCTCACCACGCTACAGGCCTAGCTCCTACGAGCAGTACTTC
TRBV2	13	.	.	TRBJ1-1	CASSETGVARTFF	TGTGCCAGCAGTGAAACAGGAGTCGCCAGAACTTTCTTT
TRBV30	14	.	.	TRBJ2-7	CAWNPRVGSYEQYF	TGTGCCTGGAACCCCAGGGTGGGCTCCTACGAGCAGTACTTC
TRBV27	16	TRBD2	.	TRBJ2-1	CASSALAEDNRNEQFF	TGTGCCAGCAGTGCCCTAGCGGAGGATAACCGGAATGAGCAGTTCTTC
TRBV5-6	13	.	.	TRBJ2-3	CASSLEPTDTQYF	TGTGCCAGCAGCTTGGAACCCACAGATACGCAGTATTTT
TRBV27	16	.	.	TRBJ1-5	CASSLSAGVLINPQHF	TGTGCCAGCAGTTTATCTGCAGGGGTTCTAATCAATCCCCAGCATTTT
TRBV5-5	15	TRBD2	.	TRBJ2-7	CASSLIAGVVYEQYF	TGTGCCAGCAGCCTCATAGCGGGAGTGGTCTACGAGCAGTACTTC
TRBV10-3	14	TRBD1	.	TRBJ2-7	CAISESVDRDEQYF	TGTGCCATCAGTGAGTCGGTGGACAGGGACGAGCAGTACTTC
TRBV9	18	TRBD1	.	TRBJ1-3	CASSVSGTGLNSGNTIYF	TGTGCCAGCAGCGTATCCGGGACAGGGTTGAACTCTGGAAACACCATATATTTT
TRBV11-2	13	.	.	TRBJ1-1	CASSLRLGTEAFF	TGTGCCAGCAGCTTACGTCTGGGCACTGAAGCTTTCTTT
TRBV19	13	.	few	TRBJ2-5	CASSEGRQETQYF	TGTGCCAGTTCCGAGGGTAGGCAAGAGACCCAGTACTTC
TRBV12-3/TRBV12-4	12	.	few	TRBJ1-5	CASNDRTGPQHF	TGTGCCAGCAATGACAGGACCGGGCCCCAGCATTTT
TRBV7-9	15	TRBD2	many	TRBJ2-1	CASSQTSGIPNEQFF	TGTGCCAGCAGTCAGACTAGCGGGATTCCCAATGAGCAGTTCTTC
TRBV9	12	.	.	TRBJ2-2	CASSVGTGELFF	TGTGCCAGCAGCGTAGGGACCGGGGAGCTGTTTTTT
TRBV7-3	15	.	.	TRBJ1-1	CASSLRAGMNTEAFF	TGTGCCAGCAGCTTAAGAGCCGGGATGAACACTGAAGCTTTCTTT
TRBV24-1	14	TRBD1	.	TRBJ2-1	CATSTTGPYNEQFF	TGTGCCACCAGCACGACAGGGCCCTACAATGAGCAGTTCTTC